Below are 11 T cell receptor beta chains sequenced from a single sample in a study of somatic mutations in cytotoxic T cells in rheumatoid arthritis. The protocol was immunoSEQ multiplex PCR, while the TCRdb copy is restricted to in-frame clones and leaves out a portion. The data hold roughly 16,000 clones, with 82% observed a single time. The sample taken for sequencing was CD8+ T cells sorted from blood. Receptor source: a woman in her forties or fifties with rheumatoid arthritis.

V gene TRBV30 combines with J gene TRBJ1-3, with TRBD1 as a possible D gene (5 bases). Trimming shortened V by 1 base and J by 7 bases, and 17 bases separated the two germline ends. The CDR3 length is 15 residues. CDR1 and CDR2 (germline): GTSNPN, SVGIG (reference sequence). The CDR3 DNA sequence: TGTGCCTGGAGTGCTAACAAGGTAGGGGTGAACACCATATATTTT. Translating gives CAWSANKVGVNTIYF.

The CDR3 sequence: CASSLKSAGRNQPQHF. Here the CDR3 DNA reads TGTGCCAGCAGTTTGAAGTCAGCAGGTCGCAATCAGCCCCAGCATTTT. V usage is TRBV2 and J usage is TRBJ1-5; D ambiguous. V dropped 5 bases and J dropped 2 bases, with 16 bases sitting between them. The CDR3 sequence is 16 residues long. Germline loops: CDR1 SNHLY, CDR2 FYNNEI.

The V and J genes are TRBV19 and TRBJ1-1; D gene uncertain. The CDR3 is 13 amino acids. V was shortened by 4 bases and J by 1 base, with 7 bases between the two germline ends. Germline V lookup: CDR1 LNHDA, CDR2 SQIVND (reference sequence). The CDR3 sequence: CASSTSKNTEAFF. The DNA for the CDR3 is TGTGCCAGTAGTACCTCAAAGAACACTGAAGCTTTCTTT.

This chain links TRBV19 with TRBJ2-1; tentative D call: TRBD2 (7 bases). V was clipped by 7 bases and J by 2 bases, with 18 bases between them. Germline values: CDR1 LNHDA, CDR2 SQIVND (reference sequence). This CDR3 has 16 amino acids. The CDR3 reads CASTPGRGATYNEQFF. DNA of the CDR3: TGTGCCAGTACCCCAGGGAGGGGGGCCACCTACAATGAGCAGTTCTTC.

The chain links TRBV6-1 to TRBJ1-1; TRBD1 is a possible D gene (5 bases). CDR1 and CDR2 from the germline V gene are MNHNS and SASEGT. The CDR3 covers 14 residues. Trimming shortened V by 10 bases and J by 0 bases, and 15 bases separated the two germline ends. The CDR3 reads CAIATGTMNTEAFF. The CDR3 DNA sequence: TGTGCCATTGCCACCGGGACCATGAACACTGAAGCTTTCTTT.

The chain links TRBV27 to TRBJ2-1, with 10 positions matching TRBD2. CDR1 is MNHEY and CDR2 is SMNVEV in the germline V gene (reference sequence). The ends lost 4 bases at V and 5 bases at J; junction bases unmatched: 5. The CDR3 is 15 amino acids. The CDR3 nucleotides read TGTGCCAGCAGTTCTCTAGCGGGGGATAACAATGAGCAGTTCTTC. Amino acid sequence: CASSSLAGDNNEQFF.

The chain joins TRBV19 to TRBJ1-1; 8 bases align to TRBD1. V lost 2 bases and J lost 6; bases outside the gene matches: 5. The CDR3 is made up of 14 amino acids. Per germline, CDR1 LNHDA and CDR2 SQIVND (reference sequence). This CDR3 is CASSIQGALPEAFF. As DNA, the CDR3 is TGTGCCAGTAGTATACAGGGGGCTCTTCCTGAAGCTTTCTTT.

This sequence joins TRBV6-5 and TRBJ2-1; TRBD2 aligns across 13 bases. V trimming: 6 bases; J trimming: 8 bases; junction bases outside the gene matches: 7. Per germline, CDR1 MNHEY and CDR2 SVGAGI. The CDR3 loop spans 15 amino acids. The CDR3 spells CASSPGLAGDDEQFF. In nucleotides, the CDR3 is TGTGCCAGCAGCCCCGGACTAGCGGGAGACGATGAGCAGTTCTTC.

The rearrangement links TRBV30 to TRBJ1-4; D may be TRBD1 (6 bases). Trimming took 1 base from V and 0 from J, leaving 18 bases between them. From germline, CDR1 is GTSNPN and CDR2 SVGIG (reference sequence). The CDR3 contains 18 residues. CDR3 in amino acids: CAWSAGAGAIATNEKLFF. DNA of the CDR3: TGTGCCTGGAGTGCGGGGGCAGGGGCGATTGCAACTAATGAAAAACTGTTTTTT.

The chain uses TRBV28 and TRBJ2-7; perhaps D is TRBD1 or TRBD2 (5 bases each). CDR1 and CDR2 from the germline V gene are MDHEN and SYDVKM. Trimming pared 4 bases from V and 6 bases from J, leaving 16 bases between. The CDR3 loop spans 14 amino acids. CDR3 nucleotides: TGTGCCAGCAGTTCACAAACAGGACTGTTCGAGCAGTACTTC. Amino acids: CASSSQTGLFEQYF.

CDR3 protein: CASSPDRAVNYGYTF. The CDR3 coding sequence is TGTGCCAGCAGCCCCGACAGGGCCGTTAACTATGGCTACACCTTC. The rearrangement links TRBV7-9 to TRBJ1-2; 7 bases fit TRBD1. V lost 5 bases, J lost 1 base, and 7 bases stayed unmatched. CDR1 SEHNR and CDR2 FQNEAQ come from the germline V gene (reference sequence). The CDR3 runs to 15 residues.